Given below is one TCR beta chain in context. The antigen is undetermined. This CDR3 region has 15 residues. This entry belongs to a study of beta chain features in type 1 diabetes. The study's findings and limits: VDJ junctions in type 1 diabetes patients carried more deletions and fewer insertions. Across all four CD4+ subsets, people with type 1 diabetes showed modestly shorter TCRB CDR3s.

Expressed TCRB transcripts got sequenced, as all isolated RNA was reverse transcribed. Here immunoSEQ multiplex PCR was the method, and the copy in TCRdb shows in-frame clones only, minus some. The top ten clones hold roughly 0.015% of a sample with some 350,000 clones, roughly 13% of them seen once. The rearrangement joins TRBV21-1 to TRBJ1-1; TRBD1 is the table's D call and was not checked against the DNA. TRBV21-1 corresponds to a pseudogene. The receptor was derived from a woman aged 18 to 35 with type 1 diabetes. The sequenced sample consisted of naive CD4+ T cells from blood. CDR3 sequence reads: CASSKAQGAQTEAFF. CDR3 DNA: TGTGCCAGCAGCAAAGCCCAGGGGGCTCAGACTGAAGCTTTCTTT.